The 17 T cell receptor beta chains given below trace back to one sample, sequenced in a study of regulatory T cells in long-lasting Graves disease. The time point: persistent/refractory GD, antithyroid drugs over 5 years with positive TRAb. TCR sequences were obtained from RNA taken from PBMCs. With iRepertoire HTBI primers and Arm-PCR of CDR3 regions, TCR beta libraries were built. TCRdb recomputed calls from the multiplex PCR reads with MiXCR, one row per CDR3 protein. The table has a few hundred thousand distinct CDR3 sequences, around a quarter seen once. The specimen was peripheral blood mononuclear cells (PBMCs), collected when the disease was refractory, from a patient treated with antithyroid drugs. The receptor set was obtained from a female donor with Graves disease.

The chain joins TRBV24-1 to TRBJ1-5, with D possibly TRBD1 on 6 matching bases. V was pared by 4 bases and J by 5 bases, with 8 bases between. CDR3 size: 13 residues. CDR1 is KGHDR, CDR2 SFDVKD, per germline. This chain's CDR3 is CATSDNRDQPQHF. CDR3 bases: TGTGCCACCAGTGACAACAGGGATCAGCCCCAGCATTTT.

This clonotype has a handful of counts. The chain has TRBV30 and TRBJ2-7; 10 nucleotides line up with TRBD1. CDR3 length: 14 residues. The J segment lost 7 bases and the V segment lost 3 bases, leaving 9 bases of the junction unmatched. The germline CDR1 and CDR2 sequences are GTSNPN and SVGIG (reference sequence). In DNA form, the CDR3 reads TGTGCCTGGAGCGCAAGGGACAGGGGTGGAGAGCAGTACTTC. Residues: CAWSARDRGGEQYF.

This clonotype was seen only a few times. This chain uses TRBV3-1 with TRBJ1-3; possibly TRBD1 for D (6 bases). Germline V gives CDR1 LGHDT, CDR2 YNNKEL (reference sequence). The CDR3 length is 17 residues. V dropped 1 base and J dropped 0 bases, with 13 bases sitting between them. CDR3 sequence reads: CASSQGQAQGSGNTIYF. DNA of the CDR3: TGTGCCAGCAGCCAAGGTCAAGCACAGGGCTCTGGAAACACCATATATTTT.

This clonotype was seen only a few times. This chain joins TRBV13 and TRBJ1-2; D ambiguous. The CDR3 is 17 residues long. The V gene lost 1 base and the J gene lost 0 bases, with 15 bases spanning the gap. The germline V gene encodes CDR1 PRHDT and CDR2 FYEKMQ (reference sequence). The CDR3 loop reads CASSLVFRPISNYGYTF. The CDR3 nucleotides read TGTGCCAGCAGCTTAGTATTTCGGCCAATTTCTAACTATGGCTACACCTTC. The full variable domain, in which reference TRBV13 and TRBJ1-2 provide the parts outside the CDR3, is AAGVIQSPRHLIKEKRETATLKCYPIPRHDTVYWYQQGPGQDPQFLISFYEKMQSDKGSIPDRFSAQQFSDYHSELNMSSLELGDSALYFCASSLVFRPISNYGYTFGSGTRLTVV.

The chain employs TRBV6-1 and TRBJ2-7; 10 bases are a match to TRBD2. The germline V gene has CDR1 MNHNS and CDR2 SASEGT. The junction had 4 bases not matched to a gene; V was cut back by 2 bases and J by 3 bases. There are 15 residues in the CDR3. CDR3 region: CASSEKTSGLYEQYF. Written as DNA, the CDR3 is TGTGCCAGCAGTGAAAAGACTAGCGGGCTCTACGAGCAGTACTTC.

The chain couples TRBV20-1 to TRBJ2-7, with TRBD1 identical over 12 bases. CDR1 is DFQATT, CDR2 SNEGSKA, per germline (reference sequence). V lost 4 bases, J lost 4 bases, and 14 bases stayed unmatched. The CDR3 runs to 17 residues. The CDR3 is CSATRTNRDRGRYEQYF. CDR3 bases: TGCAGTGCTACCCGAACCAACCGGGACAGGGGGCGGTACGAGCAGTACTTC.

The chain employs TRBV7-2 and TRBJ2-7, with 7 bases lining up with TRBD2. CDR3 size: 17 residues. V dropped 1 base and J dropped 2; count of bases not matched to a gene: 11. In germline, CDR1 is SGHTA, CDR2 FQGNSA. This CDR3 reads CASSLVVSTSEAYEQYF. The CDR3 bases are TGTGCCAGCAGCTTAGTGGTGTCCACTAGCGAGGCCTACGAGCAGTACTTC.

The CDR3 region is CASSLTGGVDTGELFF. As DNA, the CDR3 is TGTGCCAGCAGCTTAACAGGGGGCGTTGACACCGGGGAGCTGTTTTTT. The chain uses TRBV7-6 and TRBJ2-2, with 9 nucleotides matching TRBD1. The CDR3 has 16 amino acids. Unmatched junction bases numbered 4, after V lost 2 bases and J lost 3 bases. CDR1 and CDR2 (germline): SGHVS, FNYEAQ.

This chain links TRBV29-1 with TRBJ1-2, with a tentative D call TRBD1 (5 bases). The CDR3 runs to 13 residues. Trimming cost V 6 bases and J 6 bases, with 17 bases left between them. Germline CDR1 and CDR2: SQVTM and ANQGSEA. Written as DNA, the CDR3 is TGCAGCGTGGTATCAGGGCGAGGGGATGGCTACACCTTC. Encoded protein: CSVVSGRGDGYTF.

This clonotype was recorded at least ten times. V is TRBV27 and J is TRBJ2-7, with 7 bases fitting TRBD2. This CDR3 is built from 16 residues. Germline loops: CDR1 MNHEY, CDR2 SMNVEV (reference sequence). The trim removed 6 bases at V and 5 bases at J, leaving 16 bases unmatched. DNA for the CDR3: TGTGCCAGCAGCTTCCACCGGGCGGGAGACGTCCACGAGCAGTACTTC. Translating it yields CASSFHRAGDVHEQYF.

A single count supports this clonotype. The chain joins TRBV15 to TRBJ2-7; a possible D gene is TRBD2 (5 bases). The germline V gene has CDR1 LNHNV and CDR2 YYDKDF (reference sequence). V was shortened by 4 bases and J by 7 bases, with 14 bases between the two germline ends. The CDR3 consists of 13 residues. The CDR3 sequence: CATSTEPEGEQYF. For the CDR3, the DNA is TGTGCCACCAGCACTGAACCCGAGGGAGAGCAGTACTTC.

This clonotype showed up many times. This chain joins TRBV2 and TRBJ1-2; D is ambiguous. Germline lookup yields CDR1 SNHLY and CDR2 FYNNEI. Deletions cut 2 bases from V and 5 bases from J, with 9 bases between. This CDR3 comprises 13 residues. This CDR3 reads CASSEWQEYGYTF. CDR3 nucleotide sequence: TGTGCCAGCAGTGAATGGCAAGAATATGGCTACACCTTC.

The chain is built from TRBV11-2 and TRBJ2-7; D is perhaps TRBD2 (6 bases). The CDR3 has 14 amino acids. V lost 0 bases and J 5 bases, leaving 11 bases between the germline ends. Germline V lookup: CDR1 SGHAT, CDR2 FQNNGV. The CDR3 nucleotides are TGTGCCAGCAGCTTAGAGGCGGGGTGGCACGAGCAGTACTTC. Residues: CASSLEAGWHEQYF.

This clonotype was found many times. The genes are TRBV27 and TRBJ2-5, with 11 bases fitting TRBD1. Trimming cost V 5 bases and J 4 bases; bases outside gene matches: 6. Germline loops: CDR1 MNHEY, CDR2 SMNVEV (reference sequence). The CDR3 spans 15 residues. In DNA form, the CDR3 reads TGTGCCAGCAGTGTAGGACAGGGGGCGCGAGAGACCCAGTACTTC. Encoded protein: CASSVGQGARETQYF.

V gene TRBV20-1 combines with J gene TRBJ2-5; 13 positions agree with TRBD2. V was clipped by 6 bases and J by 4 bases; unmatched bases: 8. The CDR3 consists of 15 residues. The germline CDR1 and CDR2 sequences are DFQATT and SNEGSKA (reference sequence). CDR3: CSAVTSGRARETQYF. The DNA of the CDR3 is TGCAGTGCCGTTACTAGCGGGAGGGCTCGAGAGACCCAGTACTTC.

This clonotype was seen only a few times. The rearrangement uses TRBV20-1 and TRBJ2-7; 7 positions agree with TRBD1. The CDR3 totals 15 residues. From germline, CDR1 is DFQATT and CDR2 SNEGSKA (reference sequence). J lost 2 bases, V lost 1 base, and 8 bases had no gene match. CDR3 sequence reads: CSARVGDRPTYEQYF. The CDR3 nucleotides are TGCAGTGCTAGAGTCGGGGACAGACCGACCTACGAGCAGTACTTC.

This chain connects TRBV11-2 to TRBJ2-1; maybe TRBD2 (6 bases). Trimming cost V 6 bases and J 7 bases, with 19 bases left between them. CDR1 is SGHAT, CDR2 FQNNGV, per germline. The CDR3 spans 15 residues. CDR3 DNA sequence: TGTGCCAGCAGGCATAGCCGGGGGAGTGGAAATGAGCAGTTCTTC. It specifies CASRHSRGSGNEQFF. Together with reference TRBV11-2 and TRBJ2-1, the CDR3 gives the full variable domain: EAGVAQSPRYKIIEKRQSVAFWCNPISGHATLYWYQQILGQGPKLLIQFQNNGVVDDSQLPKDRFSAERLKGVDSTLKIQPAKLEDSAVYLCASRHSRGSGNEQFFGPGTRLTVL.